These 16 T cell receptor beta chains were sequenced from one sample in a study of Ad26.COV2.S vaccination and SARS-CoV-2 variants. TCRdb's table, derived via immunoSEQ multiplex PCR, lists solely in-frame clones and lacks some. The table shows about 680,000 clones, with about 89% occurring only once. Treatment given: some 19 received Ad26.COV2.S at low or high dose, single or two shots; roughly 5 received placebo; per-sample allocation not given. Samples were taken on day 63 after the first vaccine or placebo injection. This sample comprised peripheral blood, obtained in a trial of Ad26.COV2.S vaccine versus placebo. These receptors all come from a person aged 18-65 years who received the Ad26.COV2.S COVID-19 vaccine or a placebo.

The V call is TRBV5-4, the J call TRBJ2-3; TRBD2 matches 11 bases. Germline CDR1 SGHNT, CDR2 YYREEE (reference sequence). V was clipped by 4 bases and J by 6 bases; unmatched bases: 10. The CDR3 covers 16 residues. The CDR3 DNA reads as TGTGCCAGCAGCGGGGGGGCTAGCGGGAGGTGGGATACGCAGTATTTT. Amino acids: CASSGGASGRWDTQYF.

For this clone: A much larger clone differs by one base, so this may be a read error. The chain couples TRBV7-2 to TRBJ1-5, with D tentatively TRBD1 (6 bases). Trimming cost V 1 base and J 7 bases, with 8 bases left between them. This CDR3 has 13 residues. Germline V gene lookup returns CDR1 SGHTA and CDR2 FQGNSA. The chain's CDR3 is CASSLGQEQPQHF. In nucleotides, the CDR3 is TGTGCCAGCAGCTTAGGACAGGAGCAGCCCCAGCATTTT.

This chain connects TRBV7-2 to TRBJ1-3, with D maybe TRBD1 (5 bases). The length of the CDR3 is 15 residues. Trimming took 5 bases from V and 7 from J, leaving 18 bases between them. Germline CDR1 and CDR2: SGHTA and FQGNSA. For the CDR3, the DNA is TGTGCCAGCAGCCCAAAGACCCGACGGGGGAACACCATATATTTT. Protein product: CASSPKTRRGNTIYF.

CDR3 residues: CASSQDYGGGTDTQYF. CDR3 bases: TGCGCCAGCAGCCAAGATTACGGGGGGGGCACAGATACGCAGTATTTT. This chain uses TRBV4-3 with TRBJ2-3; 8 positions match TRBD2. The CDR3 extends over 16 amino acids. Germline CDR1 reads LGHNA; CDR2 reads YSLEER. V was pared by 0 bases and J by 1 base, with 3 bases of the junction left unmatched.

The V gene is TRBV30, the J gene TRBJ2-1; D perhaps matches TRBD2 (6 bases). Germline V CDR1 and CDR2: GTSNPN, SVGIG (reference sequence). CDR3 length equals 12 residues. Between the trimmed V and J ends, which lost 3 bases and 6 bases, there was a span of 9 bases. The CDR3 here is CAWSRDSNEQFF. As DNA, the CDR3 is TGTGCCTGGAGCCGGGACTCCAATGAGCAGTTCTTC.

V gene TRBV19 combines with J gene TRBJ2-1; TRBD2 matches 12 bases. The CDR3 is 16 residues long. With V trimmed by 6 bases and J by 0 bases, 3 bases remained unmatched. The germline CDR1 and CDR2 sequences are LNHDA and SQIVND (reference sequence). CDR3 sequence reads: CASSWTSGASYNEQFF. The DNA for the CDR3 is TGTGCCAGTAGCTGGACTAGCGGGGCCTCCTACAATGAGCAGTTCTTC.

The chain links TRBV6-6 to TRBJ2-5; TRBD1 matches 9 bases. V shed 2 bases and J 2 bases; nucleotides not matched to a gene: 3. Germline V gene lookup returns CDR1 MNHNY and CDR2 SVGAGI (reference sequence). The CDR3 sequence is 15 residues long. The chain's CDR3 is CASSYVDRGQETQYF. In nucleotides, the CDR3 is TGTGCCAGCAGTTACGTGGACAGGGGTCAAGAGACCCAGTACTTC.

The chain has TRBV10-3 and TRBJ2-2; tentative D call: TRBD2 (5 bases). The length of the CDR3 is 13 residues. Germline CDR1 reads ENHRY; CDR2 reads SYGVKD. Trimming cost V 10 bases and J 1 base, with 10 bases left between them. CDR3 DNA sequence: TGTGCCACTGGACGGGAGAACACCGGGGAGCTGTTTTTT. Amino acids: CATGRENTGELFF.

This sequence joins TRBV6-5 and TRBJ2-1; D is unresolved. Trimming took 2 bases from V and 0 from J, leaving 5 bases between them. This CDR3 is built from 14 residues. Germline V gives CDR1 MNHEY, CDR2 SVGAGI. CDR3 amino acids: CASSYGNSYNEQFF. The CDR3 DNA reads TGTGCCAGCAGTTACGGCAACTCCTACAATGAGCAGTTCTTC.

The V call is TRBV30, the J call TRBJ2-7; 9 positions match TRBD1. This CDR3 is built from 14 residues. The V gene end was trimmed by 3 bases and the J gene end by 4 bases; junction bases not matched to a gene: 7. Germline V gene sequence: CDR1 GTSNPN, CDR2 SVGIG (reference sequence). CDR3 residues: CAWSPGQGNYEQYF. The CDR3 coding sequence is TGTGCCTGGAGCCCCGGACAGGGGAATTACGAGCAGTACTTC.

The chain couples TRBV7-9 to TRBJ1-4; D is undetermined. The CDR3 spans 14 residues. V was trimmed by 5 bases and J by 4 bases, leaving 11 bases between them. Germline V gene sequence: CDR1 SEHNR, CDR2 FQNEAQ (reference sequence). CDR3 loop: CASSPRWDNEKLFF. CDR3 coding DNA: TGTGCCAGCAGCCCCAGGTGGGATAATGAAAAACTGTTTTTT.

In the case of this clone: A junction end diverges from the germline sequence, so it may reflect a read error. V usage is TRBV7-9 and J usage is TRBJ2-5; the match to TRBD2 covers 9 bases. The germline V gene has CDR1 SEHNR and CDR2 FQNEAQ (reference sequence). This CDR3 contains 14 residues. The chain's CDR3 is CASSLAGPRETQYF. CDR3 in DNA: TGTGCCAGCAGCCTAGCGGGGCCACGGGAGACCCAGTACTTC.

The CDR3 region is CASSYYPEGPEQYF. In nucleotides, the CDR3 is TGTGCCAGCAGTTACTACCCGGAAGGCCCCGAGCAGTACTTC. This sequence joins TRBV6-5 and TRBJ2-7; no reliable D call. V gave up 1 base and J gave up 6 bases, with 13 bases separating them. Germline CDR1 and CDR2: MNHEY and SVGAGI. The CDR3 is 14 residues long.

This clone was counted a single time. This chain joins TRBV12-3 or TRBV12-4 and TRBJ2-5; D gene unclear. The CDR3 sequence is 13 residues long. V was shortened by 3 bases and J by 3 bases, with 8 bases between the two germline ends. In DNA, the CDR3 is TGTGCCAGCAGTTTGGCCGCCGAAGAGACCCAGTACTTC. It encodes CASSLAAEETQYF.

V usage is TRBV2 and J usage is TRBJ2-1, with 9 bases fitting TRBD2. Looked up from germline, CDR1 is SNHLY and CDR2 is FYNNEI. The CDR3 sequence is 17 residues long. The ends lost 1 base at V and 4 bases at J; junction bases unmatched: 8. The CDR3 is CASSEGASGIPYNEQFF. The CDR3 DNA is TGTGCCAGCAGTGAAGGGGCTAGCGGGATCCCTTACAATGAGCAGTTCTTC.

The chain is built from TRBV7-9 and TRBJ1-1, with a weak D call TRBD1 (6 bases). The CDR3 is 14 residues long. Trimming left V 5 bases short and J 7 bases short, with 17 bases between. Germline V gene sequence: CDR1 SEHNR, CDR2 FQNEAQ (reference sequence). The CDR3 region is CASSTGRERGEAFF. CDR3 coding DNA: TGTGCCAGCAGCACAGGGAGGGAACGGGGTGAAGCTTTCTTT.